One sample yielded the 5 T cell receptor beta chains listed below, sequenced in a study of blood T cell repertoires in COVID-19. The repertoire was sequenced with immunoSEQ multiplex PCR; TCRdb's copy has only in-frame clones and lacks some. This sample has 93,000 or so clones, with roughly 85% found just once. Sequenced sample: peripheral blood. Source of these receptors: a man between 50 and 59 years old in a cohort sampled during active COVID-19.

This clone occurred a few times. The gene calls are TRBV6-5 and TRBJ2-1; 8 nucleotides line up with TRBD2. The CDR3 runs 15 residues. Germline assignment: CDR1 MNHEY and CDR2 SVGAGI. J lost 5 bases, V lost 3 bases, and 6 bases had no gene match. The CDR3 bases are TGTGCCAGCAGTTATTCCGGGGGGGCCCACAATGAGCAGTTCTTC. Protein: CASSYSGGAHNEQFF.

This chain uses TRBV11-2 with TRBJ2-3; TRBD1 agrees at 7 bases. V shed 5 bases, J shed 5 bases, and the junction held 7 bases outside the gene matches. CDR3 length: 14 residues. Germline loops: CDR1 SGHAT, CDR2 FQNNGV. The DNA for the CDR3 is TGTGCCAGCAGCACCGACAGGGATCGAGATACGCAGTATTTT. Amino acid sequence: CASSTDRDRDTQYF.

This sequence joins TRBV3-1 (or the pseudogene TRBV3-2) and TRBJ2-2; a possible D gene is TRBD2 (6 bases). The CDR3 covers 15 residues. Germline lookup yields CDR1 LGHDT and CDR2 YNNKEL (reference sequence). The V end was cut by 2 bases, the J end by 0 bases, with 7 bases between. The CDR3 protein is CASSQRGTNTGELFF. CDR3 bases: TGTGCCAGCAGCCAACGGGGGACGAACACCGGGGAGCTGTTTTTT.

V and J are TRBV20-1 and TRBJ1-1; TRBD1 matches at 10 bases. There are 14 residues in the CDR3. Trimming cost V 3 bases and J 4 bases; bases outside gene matches: 5. Germline CDR1 and CDR2: DFQATT and SNEGSKA (reference sequence). Written as DNA, the CDR3 is TGCAGTGCTAGTAGGGGGACAGGGGCCACTGAAGCTTTCTTT. This sequence encodes CSASRGTGATEAFF.

The chain has TRBV19 and TRBJ2-1; 8 bases are shared with TRBD1. CDR1 is LNHDA, CDR2 SQIVND, per germline (reference sequence). This CDR3 contains 16 residues. J lost 5 bases, V lost 1 base, and 7 bases had no gene match. The CDR3 loop is CASSIGAGGENNEQFF. CDR3 nucleotides: TGTGCCAGTAGTATAGGGGCAGGGGGCGAAAACAATGAGCAGTTCTTC.